This T cell receptor (beta chain) derives from a study of cytomegalovirus exposure and HLA in healthy donors. Findings of the study overall: Solely CMV serostatus was available to characterize immune exposure. Cytomegalovirus association was listed for about 170 TCR beta chains. V- and J-gene trimming of TCR beta was linked (in a later analysis) to a missense DCLRE1C variant.

Comments on this clone: Its antigen is currently unknown.

PCR involved 60 Vbeta and 13 Jbeta primers. Original handling: Later reanalysis found 75 million to 95 million unique TCR beta chains, roughly 9.9 million of them shared. Generated by immunoSEQ multiplex PCR, the TCRdb table keeps only in-frame clones and is missing some. The V and J calls and clone size come from that table; D and trimming were worked out from the DNA. The sample shows under 200,000 clones, approximately 85% of them seen only once. The germline gives CDR1 MDHEN, CDR2 SYDVKM. The CDR3 loop spans 16 amino acids. With 1 base removed from V and 0 bases from J, the gap between germline ends came to 12 bases.

The chain recombines TRBV28 with TRBJ1-1; D is unresolved. The clonotype was recovered from a girl aged 2 to 9 in good health and CMV-seropositive. What was sequenced was PBMCs. The CDR3 loop is CASSLSAGPMNTEAFF. CDR3 coding DNA: TGTGCCAGCAGTTTATCTGCAGGCCCAATGAACACTGAAGCTTTCTTT.